This T cell receptor beta chain came from a study of blood T cell repertoires in COVID-19. The method was immunoSEQ multiplex PCR; TCRdb's version includes in-frame clones alone and lacks a portion of them. The table includes around 140,000 clones, over 80% detected once. Residents of 24 US areas, aged roughly 18 to 89 years, made up the participants. CDR1 and CDR2 from the germline V gene are WNHNN and SYGVQD (reference sequence). The trim removed 6 bases at V and 2 bases at J, leaving 2 bases unmatched. The CDR3 sequence is 14 residues long. V usage is TRBV10-1 and J usage is TRBJ2-1, with TRBD2 matching over 9 bases. The clonotype comes from a man aged 55 to 70 who had recovered from COVID-19. The specimen was PBMCs or T cells enriched from blood (not recorded which). CDR3 in DNA: TGCGCCAGCAGCTCTAGCGGGGCCTACAATGAGCAGTTCTTC. This codes for CASSSSGAYNEQFF.